A selection of T cell receptor beta chains follows, all from one sample in a study of blood T cell repertoires in COVID-19. Profiled with immunoSEQ multiplex PCR; TCRdb holds only in-frame clones, not every one. The sample holds roughly 300,000 clones, roughly nine tenths seen once. The sample consisted of peripheral blood. The receptor source for this set is a woman between 25 and 40 years old with COVID-19, enrolled during active disease. Each CDR3 is given with its conserved first and last residue.

>TRBV21-1
CASSKEGDRSPSYEQYF
>TRBV7-7
CASSSGLAAVSGELFF
>TRBV5-4
CASSLKRGDTDTQYF
>TRBV3-1/TRBV3-2
CASSHTSGRAHNEQFF
>TRBV18
CASSPNPRGGSNQPQHF
>TRBV3-1/TRBV3-2
CASSQDTGNQPQHF
>TRBV15
CATGRGASTDTQYF
>TRBV27
CASGTDRGLGLLNEQFF
>TRBV7-8
CASSLRILAGPTTDTQYF
>TRBV7-9
CASSETFPSTDTQYF
>TRBV6-5
CASSYGLAGTNEQFF
>TRBV19
CASSGIGISGNTIYF
>TRBV7-9
CASSSQGSSYEQYF
>TRBV27
CASSSRGQNSKNIQYF
>TRBV9
CASSLSGGYGYTF
>TRBV4-2
CASSPPGEIIHEQYF
>TRBV15
CATSRGDGYEQYF
>TRBV30
CAWSGTGAPGNTIYF
>TRBV18
CASSPQDRGEQYF
>TRBV28
CASSLLSGPTGELFF
>TRBV28
CASKNSPASGNTIYF
>TRBV7-9
CASSLDRGFEGEQYF
>TRBV6-5
CASRDRATSTDTQYF
>TRBV18
CASSPGTGDGALHF
>TRBV28
CASSFFSGSRNEQFF
>TRBV18
CASSFEGQMNTEAFF
>TRBV15
CATSREKGEGEKLFF
>TRBV30
CAWSATGSLLENIQYF
>TRBV19
CASSVQGTGNTIYF
>TRBV7-2
CASSWGTQQETQYF
>TRBV29-1
CSVQRRDTEAFF
>TRBV18
CASSPLSNQPQHF
>TRBV6-5
CASSNPGSYEQYF
>TRBV5-6
CASSLGQGDPNQPQHF
>TRBV3-1/TRBV3-2
CASSPGLAGVLFF
>TRBV9
CASSVGAGGLYEQYF